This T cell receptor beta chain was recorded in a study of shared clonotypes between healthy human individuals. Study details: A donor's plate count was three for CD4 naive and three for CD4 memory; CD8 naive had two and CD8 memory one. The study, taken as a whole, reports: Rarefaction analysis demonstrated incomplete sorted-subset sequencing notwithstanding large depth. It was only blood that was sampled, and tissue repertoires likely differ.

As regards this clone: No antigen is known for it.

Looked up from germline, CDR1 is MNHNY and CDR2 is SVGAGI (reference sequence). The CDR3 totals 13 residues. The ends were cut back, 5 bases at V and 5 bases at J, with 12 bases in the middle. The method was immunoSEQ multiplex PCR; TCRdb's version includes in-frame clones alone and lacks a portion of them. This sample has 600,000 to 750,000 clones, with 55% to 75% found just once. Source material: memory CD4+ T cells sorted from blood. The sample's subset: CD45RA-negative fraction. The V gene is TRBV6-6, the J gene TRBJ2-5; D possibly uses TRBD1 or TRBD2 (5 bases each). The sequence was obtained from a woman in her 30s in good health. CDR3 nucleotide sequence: TGTGCCAGCAGTACCCCGTGGGGGGAGACCCAGTACTTC. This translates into CASSTPWGETQYF.